This T cell receptor beta chain originates from a study of blood T cells in healthy people across ages. The CDR3 loop spans 14 amino acids. The V gene's germline CDR1 is LNHDA and CDR2 SQIVND (reference sequence). V lost 5 bases, J lost 7 bases, and 17 bases lay in between. Then a second PCR, running about 6 to 11 cycles, was carried out with a sample-barcoded 5' primer and a J-beta primer mix. TCRdb analysed the 5' RACE reads with MiXCR anew, one entry per CDR3 protein. Here the sample spans about 1.4 million distinct CDR3 sequences, around 55% being singletons. The clonotype originates from a young man in good health. This chain uses TRBV19 with TRBJ1-2; D unresolved. Sequencing was carried out using blood. CDR3 nucleotides: TGTGCCAGTAGTTTTGGCAACCGAGTGGGTGGCTACACCTTC. Translating it yields CASSFGNRVGGYTF. The full variable domain, rest sourced from reference TRBV19 and TRBJ1-2, is DGGITQSPKYLFRKEGQNVTLSCEQNLNHDAMYWYRQDPGQGLRLIYYSQIVNDFQKGDIAEGYSVSREKKESFPLTVTSAQKNPTAFYLCASSFGNRVGGYTFGSGTRLTVV.